What follows describes a single T cell receptor (beta chain). The antigen remains unidentified. This entry comes from a study of T cell responses to AZD1222 COVID-19 vaccine. General study findings and limits: Spike-specific TCR breadth and depth went up after people got two AZD1222 doses. Donors were chiefly white British, with a greater number of females, and clonal diversity was perhaps underestimated.

Method: immunoSEQ multiplex PCR; TCRdb's copy keeps in-frame clones and lacks some. The data show over 150,000 clones, approximately 92% seen once. The CDR3 contains 16 residues. V dropped 4 bases and J dropped 0 bases, with 13 bases sitting between them. Germline CDR1 SNHLY, CDR2 FYNNEI. The source is an adult who received the MenACWY meningococcal vaccine as a control. The chain employs TRBV2 and TRBJ2-4, with no clear D. Sequenced here: peripheral blood, sampled 28 days after the second dose of the MenACWY control vaccine. CDR3 sequence (DNA): TGTGCCAGCAGTGGCGTAAATTTAGTAGCCAAAAACATTCAGTACTTC. Its protein is CASSGVNLVAKNIQYF.